The 26 T cell receptor beta chains listed next were all sequenced from one sample in a study of cytomegalovirus exposure and HLA in healthy donors. The primer mix had 60 Vbeta and 13 Jbeta primers. Repertoires were generated with immunoSEQ multiplex PCR, while TCRdb's copy carries only in-frame clones and drops some. The data show about 150,000 clones, about 72% seen once. The specimen sequenced was PBMCs. Receptor source: a man aged 35 to 55 in good health and CMV-seronegative.

The chain carries TRBV7-2 and TRBJ2-5; D remains ambiguous. V was clipped by 2 bases and J by 5 bases, with 12 bases between them. This CDR3 is built from 14 residues. The germline V gene encodes CDR1 SGHTA and CDR2 FQGNSA. CDR3 bases: TGTGCCAGCAGCTTACTCGCAGGCTCGGAGACCCAGTACTTC. This codes for CASSLLAGSETQYF. The full variable domain, completed using reference TRBV7-2 and TRBJ2-5, is GAGVSQSPSNKVTEKGKDVELRCDPISGHTALYWYRQSLGQGLEFLIYFQGNSAPDKSGLPSDRFSAERTGGSVSTLTIQRTQQEDSAVYLCASSLLAGSETQYFGPGTRLLVL.

As DNA, the CDR3 is TGTGCCAGCAGAGAGGGACTAGACACAGATACGCAGTATTTT. It is translated as CASREGLDTDTQYF. The chain is built from TRBV5-4 and TRBJ2-3, with 8 bases identical to TRBD2. Germline CDR1 and CDR2: SGHNT and YYREEE (reference sequence). V shed 5 bases and J 2 bases; nucleotides not matched to a gene: 4. CDR3 length: 14 amino acids. Together with reference TRBV5-4 and TRBJ2-3, the CDR3 gives the full variable domain: ETGVTQSPTHLIKTRGQQVTLRCSSQSGHNTVSWYQQALGQGPQFIFQYYREEENGRGNFPPRFSGLQFPNYSSELNVNALELDDSALYLCASREGLDTDTQYFGPGTRLTVL.

This clone was seen a few times. This rearrangement joins TRBV5-4 to TRBJ1-4, with 8 bases aligning to TRBD1. The trim removed 6 bases at V and 7 bases at J, leaving 14 bases unmatched. The CDR3 is 16 amino acids. The V gene's germline CDR1 is SGHNT and CDR2 YYREEE (reference sequence). CDR3 nucleotide sequence: TGTGCCAGCACGGACAGGGTGGGACTGGGTCCTGAAAAACTGTTTTTT. Residues: CASTDRVGLGPEKLFF.

The chain joins TRBV25-1 to TRBJ2-2, with TRBD2 matching 8 bases. Trimming cost V 5 bases and J 7 bases; bases outside gene matches: 6. This CDR3 has 14 residues. Germline-derived CDR1 and CDR2 are MGHDK and SYGVNS. CDR3 amino acids: CASSIPGTSGELFF. CDR3 DNA: TGTGCCAGCAGTATACCCGGGACTAGCGGGGAGCTGTTTTTT.

The chain carries TRBV6-5 and TRBJ2-2; 8 positions match TRBD1. V gave up 4 bases and J gave up 6 bases; unmatched junction bases: 7. The CDR3 is 15 residues long. The germline CDR1 and CDR2 sequences are MNHEY and SVGAGI. CDR3 DNA sequence: TGTGCCAGCAGTTGGACGGGACAGGCAGCCGGGGAGCTGTTTTTT. Amino acid sequence: CASSWTGQAAGELFF.

The CDR3 region is CARGQTSGNTIYF. CDR3 nucleotide sequence: TGTGCCAGGGGACAGACTTCTGGAAACACCATATATTTT. The J gene is TRBJ1-3, the V gene TRBV21-1; the D segment call TRBD1 is taken from the table without a DNA check. TRBV21-1 is listed as a pseudogene. This CDR3 comprises 13 residues.

The chain joins TRBV6-4 to TRBJ2-7, with D possibly TRBD1 on 6 matching bases. Germline loops: CDR1 MRHNA, CDR2 SNTAGT. This CDR3 region has 14 residues. Trimming removed 6 bases at V and 6 bases at J, with 18 bases between. CDR3 loop: CASSDDRFACEQYF. Written as DNA, the CDR3 is TGTGCCAGCAGCGACGACAGGTTCGCTTGCGAGCAGTACTTC.

The sample holds a few counts of this clone. V is TRBV5-6 and J is TRBJ1-2, with TRBD1 matching 9 bases. J gave up 6 bases and V 4 bases, and 10 bases lay outside the gene matches. The germline CDR1 and CDR2 sequences are SGHDT and YYEEEE. The CDR3 length is 15 residues. The CDR3 loop reads CASSRTRDRVDGYTF. The CDR3 nucleotides are TGTGCCAGCAGCCGAACTAGGGACAGGGTTGATGGCTACACCTTC.

This sequence joins TRBV5-8 and TRBJ1-3, with D unresolved. Trimming removed 4 bases from V and 1 base from J, with 12 bases in between. The CDR3 runs to 15 residues. Germline CDR1 reads SGHTS; CDR2 reads YDEGEE. The CDR3 DNA reads as TGTGCCAGCAGCCTCCGGTTCGGGTCTGGAAACACCATATATTTT. The encoded protein is CASSLRFGSGNTIYF.

This clone has just one count. This sequence joins TRBV10-3 and TRBJ2-5, with D possibly matching TRBD1 (6 bases). The V end lost 4 bases, the J end lost 5 bases, and 14 bases lay between the germline ends. The germline CDR1 and CDR2 sequences are ENHRY and SYGVKD. The CDR3 loop spans 14 amino acids. CDR3 DNA sequence: TGTGCCATCAGTGTCAGGGGCGCGAGCGAGACCCAGTACTTC. Its protein product is CAISVRGASETQYF.

The chain employs TRBV6-6 and TRBJ2-7, with a possible D match to TRBD1 (5 bases). Germline CDR1 is MNHNY and CDR2 is SVGAGI (reference sequence). The CDR3 extends over 13 amino acids. The germline V and J ends were trimmed by 7 bases and 6 bases, with 16 bases remaining between them. The CDR3 DNA follows: TGTGCCAGCACCCTAGGGGCGCTTTGCGAGCAGTACTTC. It specifies CASTLGALCEQYF.

The chain is built from TRBV11-3 and TRBJ1-3; D not resolved. This CDR3 spans 14 amino acids. Germline loops: CDR1 SGHNT, CDR2 YENEEA. Trimming removed 2 bases from V and 0 bases from J, with 5 bases in between. CDR3 amino acids: CASSLFSSGNTIYF. The CDR3 DNA sequence: TGTGCCAGCAGCTTATTTAGCTCTGGAAACACCATATATTTT.

This clone turned up a few times. V usage is TRBV7-2 and J usage is TRBJ2-7; 7 nucleotides line up with TRBD2. With 0 bases clipped from V and 10 bases from J, the junction kept 9 bases outside the gene matches. This CDR3 has 14 residues. Germline V gives CDR1 SGHTA, CDR2 FQGNSA. CDR3 nucleotide sequence: TGTGCCAGCAGCTTAGCGGCGGGGGACCATACACAGTACTTC. Translation gives CASSLAAGDHTQYF.

This chain uses TRBV4-3 with TRBJ2-1; D gene uncertain. V was clipped by 0 bases and J by 5 bases, with 11 bases between them. The germline V gene has CDR1 LGHNA and CDR2 YSLEER. The CDR3 spans 15 residues. The CDR3 sequence: CASSQDSHRNNEQFF. CDR3 coding DNA: TGCGCCAGCAGCCAAGATAGCCACCGGAACAATGAGCAGTTCTTC.

The chain employs TRBV18 and TRBJ1-1; D call uncertain. Germline-derived CDR1 and CDR2 are KGHSH and LQKENI. The V gene lost 3 bases and the J gene lost 3 bases, with 14 bases spanning the gap. The CDR3 has 15 residues. This chain's CDR3 is CASSPDPGSDTEAFF. Here the CDR3 DNA reads TGTGCCAGCTCACCCGATCCAGGCAGTGACACTGAAGCTTTCTTT.

This clone turned up a few times. V usage is TRBV4-1 and J usage is TRBJ1-6; possibly TRBD1 for D (6 bases). Germline V gene sequence: CDR1 MGHRA, CDR2 YSYEKL. This CDR3 contains 16 residues. Deletions cut 1 base from V and 9 bases from J, with 16 bases between. The CDR3, as DNA: TGCGCCAGCAGCCAAGGCCAGGGGAGGGGTGGTTCACCCCTCCACTTT. Protein sequence: CASSQGQGRGGSPLHF.

This clone was seen a few times. This sequence joins TRBV19 and TRBJ2-6; D gene unclear. V was cut by 4 bases and J by 0 bases, with 13 bases left in between. The germline gives CDR1 LNHDA, CDR2 SQIVND (reference sequence). The CDR3 consists of 17 residues. CDR3 in amino acids: CASSKARRSSGANVLTF. The CDR3 DNA sequence: TGTGCCAGTAGTAAAGCCAGGCGAAGCTCTGGGGCCAACGTCCTGACTTTC. The full variable domain, its missing parts supplied by reference TRBV19 and TRBJ2-6, is DGGITQSPKYLFRKEGQNVTLSCEQNLNHDAMYWYRQDPGQGLRLIYYSQIVNDFQKGDIAEGYSVSREKKESFPLTVTSAQKNPTAFYLCASSKARRSSGANVLTFGAGSRLTVL.

CDR3 protein: CASSLGQAGLEQYF. The CDR3, as DNA: TGTGCCAGCAGCTTAGGGCAGGCCGGCCTCGAGCAGTACTTC. The chain combines TRBV11-2 with TRBJ2-7; the D is unclear. The CDR3 runs to 14 residues. CDR1 is SGHAT, CDR2 FQNNGV, per germline. Trimming left V 1 base short and J 6 bases short, with 13 bases between.

This clone showed up just a few times. The gene calls are TRBV10-3 and TRBJ1-4, with 12 bases matching TRBD1. CDR3 length equals 17 residues. The germline gives CDR1 ENHRY, CDR2 SYGVKD. J gave up 4 bases and V 10 bases, and 13 bases lay outside the gene matches. In DNA, the CDR3 is TGTGCCACTCAGAAGGGGGACAGGGGGCTTAGTAATGAAAAACTGTTTTTT. It codes for CATQKGDRGLSNEKLFF.

This clone was detected once. The V gene is TRBV9, the J gene TRBJ2-3; no definite D call. V lost 0 bases, J lost 5 bases, and 7 bases lay in between. Per germline, CDR1 SGDLS and CDR2 YYNGEE. This CDR3 has 13 amino acids. The CDR3 region has the DNA TGTGCCAGCAGCGTAGCCCCACTAGATACGCAGTATTTT. This encodes CASSVAPLDTQYF.

This chain uses TRBV10-3 with TRBJ2-1, with 11 bases matching TRBD2. This CDR3 is 21 amino acids long. The V gene's germline CDR1 is ENHRY and CDR2 SYGVKD. J lost 0 bases, V lost 2 bases, and 15 bases had no gene match. The CDR3 bases are TGTGCCATCAGTGAGCCTCAACTAGCGGGAGCCACTAGGAGCTCCTACAATGAGCAGTTCTTC. Its protein product is CAISEPQLAGATRSSYNEQFF.

This clone appeared a few times. The V call is TRBV7-8, the J call TRBJ1-2, with 8 bases fitting TRBD1. Germline trimming cut 5 bases from V and 4 bases from J; bases unmatched to any gene: 9. CDR1 and CDR2 (germline): SGHVS, FQNEAQ. The CDR3 has 15 amino acids. The DNA of the CDR3 is TGTGCCAGCAGCCCGAGAAGGACAGGGAGCTATGGCTACACCTTC. Its protein product is CASSPRRTGSYGYTF.

The gene calls are TRBV30 and TRBJ2-1; 8 positions match TRBD2. The CDR3 covers 16 residues. Per germline, CDR1 GTSNPN and CDR2 SVGIG (reference sequence). Trimming cost V 4 bases and J 7 bases; bases outside gene matches: 15. CDR3 region: CAWIFAERELRNEQFF. For the CDR3, the DNA is TGTGCCTGGATTTTTGCGGAGCGGGAGTTGCGAAATGAGCAGTTCTTC.

The chain is built from TRBV5-1 and TRBJ1-4; D gene uncertain. Germline assignment: CDR1 SGHRS and CDR2 YFSETQ. The CDR3 is made up of 14 amino acids. V was shortened by 3 bases and J by 0 bases, with 6 bases between the two germline ends. The CDR3 here is CASSSSATNEKLFF. CDR3 in DNA: TGCGCCAGCAGCTCGAGCGCAACTAATGAAAAACTGTTTTTT.

The genes are TRBV9 and TRBJ2-5; 8 bases match TRBD2. The germline CDR1 and CDR2 sequences are SGDLS and YYNGEE. The trim removed 1 base at V and 5 bases at J, leaving 7 bases unmatched. This CDR3 has 15 residues. In nucleotides, the CDR3 is TGTGCCAGCAGCGTAACGGGACTAGGGGGGGAGACCCAGTACTTC. This codes for CASSVTGLGGETQYF.

The gene calls are TRBV6-6 and TRBJ1-2, with D possibly TRBD1 on 5 matching bases. The germline gives CDR1 MNHNY, CDR2 SVGAGI (reference sequence). Deletions cut 2 bases from V and 12 bases from J, with 16 bases between. The CDR3 loop spans 13 amino acids. CDR3 region: CASSYTSGTADTF. The CDR3, as DNA: TGTGCCAGCAGTTACACATCCGGGACTGCCGACACCTTC.